This is a list of T cell receptor beta chains from one sample in a study of OX40 agonist ivuxolimab in advanced cancers. Sequencing was performed with immunoSEQ multiplex PCR; in TCRdb, only in-frame clones are kept and a portion is missing. The sample has around 77,000 clones; about 85% are singletons. Sequences were derived from CD4+ or CD8+ T cells sorted from blood, sampled in a trial of the OX40 agonist ivuxolimab. Receptors originate from an adult with an advanced solid tumor such as melanoma, head and neck, liver or kidney cancer. Each CDR3 is given with its conserved first and last residue.

J gene	V gene	CDR3 protein
TRBJ1-2	TRBV7-8	CASSLWTGQPPHGYTF
TRBJ2-2	TRBV11-1	CASSPQGAGTGELFF
TRBJ1-1	TRBV29-1	CSSHRDRATEAFF
TRBJ1-5	TRBV19	CASSTPPELSPQHF
TRBJ2-1	TRBV9	CASSQTYPAEQFF
TRBJ2-3	TRBV7-2	CASRLQASTDTQYF
TRBJ2-2	TRBV4-1	CASSQGFTGELFF
TRBJ2-3	TRBV30	CASSGGNTDTQYF
TRBJ2-1	TRBV2	CASSEGAAASEQFF
TRBJ1-1	TRBV5-1	CASSLTNRDTEAFF
TRBJ2-7	TRBV5-8	CASSLFQPGGHSYEQYF
TRBJ2-5	TRBV19	CASRSNRDRGQETQYF
TRBJ2-7	TRBV7-3	CASSLTYRDEQYF
TRBJ1-3	TRBV5-4	CASSYGTEVLGNTIYF
TRBJ2-3	TRBV7-8	CASSLNQASDTQYF
TRBJ1-2	TRBV10-2	CASSEYLRQGWYYGYTF
TRBJ1-2	TRBV27	CASTNPGAAGYGYTF
TRBJ2-2	TRBV7-9	CASSRGQLNTGELFF
TRBJ2-5	TRBV5-1	CASSLAGGLARETQYF
TRBJ1-2	TRBV30	CAWNTERLYGYTF
TRBJ1-4	TRBV27	CASSLGGGQYNEKLFF
TRBJ2-7	TRBV7-9	CASSLGTGKQYF
TRBJ1-2	TRBV5-1	CASSPGQLRPIGGYTF
TRBJ1-2	TRBV5-4	CASSSTGIELYGYTF
TRBJ2-5	TRBV2	CAHGETQYF
TRBJ1-2	TRBV19	CASNPGQRDYGYTF
TRBJ2-2	TRBV5-1	CASSPGTGAFTGELFF
TRBJ1-6	TRBV7-8	CASSPGQSLYNSPLHF
TRBJ2-7	TRBV6-6	CASGDRDEQYF
TRBJ2-3	TRBV5-8	CASSSGQRGTDTQYF
TRBJ2-5	TRBV7-2	CASSHGTSGLETQYF
TRBJ2-5	TRBV10-3	CAITNPGKETQYF
TRBJ2-1	TRBV7-9	CASSLVGRSYNEQFF
TRBJ2-3	TRBV7-9	CASTIPPDTQYF
TRBJ2-7	TRBV30	CAWAPGHLSYEQYF
TRBJ1-5	TRBV2	CASSLGRVDPQHF
TRBJ2-1	TRBV9	CASRGSGNEQFF
TRBJ2-1	TRBV11-1	CASSLGQGYYNEQFF
TRBJ1-4	TRBV5-1	CASSPGTGGEKLFF
TRBJ2-7	TRBV6-6	CASHTGTGTHEQYF
TRBJ2-2	TRBV10-3	CAISDPVSDYIRGMGGELFF
TRBJ2-1	TRBV7-2	CASSAGHGSYNEQFF
TRBJ2-3	TRBV19	CASSPRARQGSTDTQYF
TRBJ1-2	TRBV27	CASSYREGYGYTF
TRBJ2-3	TRBV5-1	CASSTGTATSTDTQYF
TRBJ2-5	TRBV5-1	CASSLAGAPGETQYF
TRBJ1-2	TRBV5-1	CASSPGTETNYGYTF
TRBJ1-1	TRBV7-2	CASSPGGRGGTEAFF
TRBJ2-3	TRBV6-1	CASTRSGGTTDTQYF
TRBJ2-1	TRBV2	CASENTIGNEQFF
TRBJ1-1	TRBV5-6	CASSLGQRMNTEAFF
TRBJ2-6	TRBV7-9	CASSLRGAGANVLTF
TRBJ2-7	TRBV29-1	CSRRRELTYEQYF